This TCR beta chain was identified during a study of blood T cell repertoires in COVID-19. Germline loops: CDR1 MNHEY, CDR2 SVGEGT. The trim removed 2 bases at V and 10 bases at J, leaving 13 bases unmatched. The CDR3 extends over 17 amino acids. Profiled with immunoSEQ multiplex PCR; TCRdb holds only in-frame clones, not every one. The sample lists roughly 130,000 clones, more than 75% seen once, with about an eighth in the top ten. The sequence was collected from an elderly man with acute or convalescent COVID-19. V and J are TRBV6-2 or TRBV6-3 and TRBJ1-6, with 8 bases aligning to TRBD1. The sequenced sample consisted of peripheral blood. The CDR3 reads CASSYGPGQGIGSPLHF. As DNA, the CDR3 is TGTGCCAGCAGTTACGGTCCTGGACAGGGTATAGGATCACCCCTCCACTTT.